Presented here are 15 T cell receptor beta chains from one specimen sequenced in a study of blood T cell repertoires in COVID-19. Generated by immunoSEQ multiplex PCR, the TCRdb table keeps only in-frame clones and is missing some. The sample yields around 210,000 clones, roughly 85% seen once. Sequenced input: peripheral blood. These receptors were collected from a man aged 50 to 59 with COVID-19, enrolled during active disease.

This rearrangement joins TRBV6-5 to TRBJ1-5, with 8 bases identical to TRBD1. The ends lost 7 bases at V and 0 bases at J; junction bases unmatched: 2. CDR1 is MNHEY and CDR2 is SVGAGI in the germline V gene. The CDR3 runs to 14 residues. CDR3 region: CASITGGSNQPQHF. CDR3 bases: TGTGCCAGCATAACAGGGGGTAGCAATCAGCCCCAGCATTTT.

This clone was recorded once. The rearrangement joins TRBV4-1 to TRBJ1-4; D unclear. The CDR3 contains 16 residues. Germline CDR1 MGHRA, CDR2 YSYEKL. Trimming shortened V by 0 bases and J by 0 bases, and 8 bases separated the two germline ends. The CDR3 loop reads CASSQDVRATNEKLFF. As DNA, the CDR3 is TGCGCCAGCAGCCAAGATGTGAGAGCAACTAATGAAAAACTGTTTTTT.

The CDR3 DNA reads as TGTGCCAGCAGCTTGTACCCACCAGAAACTAATGAAAAACTGTTTTTT. Protein product: CASSLYPPETNEKLFF. The chain combines TRBV5-6 with TRBJ1-4, with D hard to call. Germline CDR1 and CDR2: SGHDT and YYEEEE. CDR3 length: 16 residues. The germline V and J ends were trimmed by 1 base and 1 base, with 11 bases remaining between them.

The V and J genes are TRBV19 and TRBJ2-5, with D perhaps TRBD1 (6 bases). The CDR3 consists of 14 residues. Germline CDR1 and CDR2: LNHDA and SQIVND (reference sequence). V lost 9 bases to trimming and J lost 5 bases, with 19 bases between them. The CDR3, as DNA: TGTGCCAGCTCCTCCGGGTTCCAGGGGGAGACCCAGTACTTC. Translated: CASSSGFQGETQYF. The full variable domain, rest sourced from reference TRBV19 and TRBJ2-5, is DGGITQSPKYLFRKEGQNVTLSCEQNLNHDAMYWYRQDPGQGLRLIYYSQIVNDFQKGDIAEGYSVSREKKESFPLTVTSAQKNPTAFYLCASSSGFQGETQYFGPGTRLLVL.

The chain couples TRBV4-2 to TRBJ2-1, with 11 positions matching TRBD2. Trimming cost V 2 bases and J 0 bases; bases outside gene matches: 9. CDR3 length: 19 amino acids. Germline V gene sequence: CDR1 LGHNA, CDR2 YNFKEQ. The DNA of the CDR3 is TGTGCCAGCAGCCAAACTACTAGCGGGGGTTGGGACTCCTACAATGAGCAGTTCTTC. Amino acid sequence: CASSQTTSGGWDSYNEQFF.

There are a few counts of this clone. The rearrangement uses TRBV2 and TRBJ1-3; D is undetermined. CDR3 length: 13 amino acids. Trimming removed 6 bases at V and 4 bases at J, with 10 bases between. CDR1 is SNHLY, CDR2 FYNNEI, per germline. Here the CDR3 reads CASSRGFGNTIYF. The CDR3 DNA reads as TGTGCCAGCAGCCGGGGTTTCGGAAACACCATATATTTT.

This clone was observed a few times. This chain links TRBV18 with TRBJ2-3; 12 bases agree with TRBD2. Trimming cost V 5 bases and J 1 base; bases outside gene matches: 1. Germline CDR1 KGHSH, CDR2 LQKENI. The CDR3 sequence is 15 residues long. This CDR3 reads CASSRTSGGTDTQYF. In DNA form, the CDR3 reads TGTGCCAGCTCAAGGACTAGCGGGGGCACAGATACGCAGTATTTT.

This sequence joins TRBV2 and TRBJ2-7; 7 bases align to TRBD2. CDR3 size: 14 residues. V lost 5 bases, J lost 4 bases, and 8 bases stayed unmatched. Germline-derived CDR1 and CDR2 are SNHLY and FYNNEI. The CDR3 is CASSPSGSGYEQYF. The CDR3, as DNA: TGTGCCAGCAGTCCTAGCGGTTCAGGGTACGAGCAGTACTTC.

The CDR3 loop is CASSVTAWEKLFF. In nucleotides, the CDR3 is TGTGCCAGCAGCGTGACAGCCTGGGAAAAACTGTTTTTT. The V gene is TRBV9, the J gene TRBJ1-4; perhaps TRBD1 as D (5 bases). The CDR3 totals 13 residues. Germline loops: CDR1 SGDLS, CDR2 YYNGEE. The V end was cut by 2 bases, the J end by 8 bases, with 10 bases between.

The rearrangement links TRBV28 to TRBJ1-5; 8 nucleotides match TRBD1. In germline, CDR1 is MDHEN, CDR2 SYDVKM. Germline trimming cut 6 bases from V and 4 bases from J; bases unmatched to any gene: 8. The CDR3 contains 15 residues. The CDR3 spells CASRPQGGRNQPQHF. DNA for the CDR3: TGTGCCAGCAGGCCACAGGGGGGACGGAATCAGCCCCAGCATTTT. Complete variable domain (other parts from reference TRBV28 and TRBJ1-5): DVKVTQSSRYLVKRTGEKVFLECVQDMDHENMFWYRQDPGLGLRLIYFSYDVKMKEKGDIPEGYSVSREKKERFSLILESASTNQTSMYLCASRPQGGRNQPQHFGDGTRLSIL.

V and J are TRBV10-3 and TRBJ2-3; 11 bases agree with TRBD2. V lost 6 bases to trimming and J lost 2 bases; unmatched junction nucleotides: 4. CDR1 is ENHRY, CDR2 SYGVKD, per germline. The CDR3 sequence is 15 residues long. The CDR3 region is CAISHSGGDTDTQYF. In DNA, the CDR3 is TGTGCCATCAGCCATAGCGGGGGGGACACAGATACGCAGTATTTT.

J is TRBJ1-1 and V is TRBV30; TRBD1 matches at 8 bases. J gave up 1 base and V 8 bases, and 3 bases lay outside the gene matches. CDR1 is GTSNPN, CDR2 SVGIG, per germline (reference sequence). CDR3 length: 12 amino acids. The DNA of the CDR3 is TGTGCCCGTGGGACAGGGAACACTGAAGCTTTCTTT. This encodes CARGTGNTEAFF.

The V and J genes are TRBV9 and TRBJ1-2; maybe TRBD1 (6 bases). V was clipped by 3 bases and J by 7 bases, with 22 bases between them. The CDR3 has 16 amino acids. Germline loops: CDR1 SGDLS, CDR2 YYNGEE. CDR3 region: CASSAETGDTGRGYTF. DNA for the CDR3: TGTGCCAGCAGCGCTGAAACCGGGGACACTGGACGTGGCTACACCTTC.

Comments on this clone: Other nucleotide sequences in the sample specify the same CDR3. The chain links TRBV10-3 to TRBJ2-7, with 10 bases lining up with TRBD1. CDR3 length equals 12 residues. V lost 6 bases, J lost 5 bases, and 1 base stayed unmatched. CDR1 and CDR2 from the germline V gene are ENHRY and SYGVKD. The CDR3 DNA sequence: TGTGCCATCAGCGGGACAGGGGACGAGCAGTACTTC. Its protein product is CAISGTGDEQYF.

This chain joins TRBV3-1 (or the pseudogene TRBV3-2) and TRBJ2-7, with 7 nucleotides matching TRBD1. The J segment lost 2 bases and the V segment lost 0 bases, leaving 13 bases of the junction unmatched. Germline CDR1 LGHDT, CDR2 YNNKEL (reference sequence). This CDR3 has 18 residues. CDR3 sequence (DNA): TGTGCCAGCAGCCAAGATTACGGGACAGCGTCTATTACCTACGAGCAGTACTTC. Translating gives CASSQDYGTASITYEQYF.